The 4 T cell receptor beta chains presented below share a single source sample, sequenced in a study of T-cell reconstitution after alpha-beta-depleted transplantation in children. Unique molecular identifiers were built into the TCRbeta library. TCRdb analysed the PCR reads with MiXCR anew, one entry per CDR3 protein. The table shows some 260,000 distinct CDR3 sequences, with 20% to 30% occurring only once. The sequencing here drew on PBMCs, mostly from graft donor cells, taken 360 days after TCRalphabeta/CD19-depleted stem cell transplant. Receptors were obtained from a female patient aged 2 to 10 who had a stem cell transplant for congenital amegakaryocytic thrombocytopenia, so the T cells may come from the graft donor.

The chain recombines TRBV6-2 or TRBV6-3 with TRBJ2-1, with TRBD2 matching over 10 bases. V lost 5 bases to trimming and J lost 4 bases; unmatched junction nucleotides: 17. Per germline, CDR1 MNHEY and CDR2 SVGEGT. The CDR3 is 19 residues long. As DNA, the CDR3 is TGTGCCAGCAGTCAAAGAACTAGCGGGGATTGGAAAGGGTACAATGAGCAGTTCTTC. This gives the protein CASSQRTSGDWKGYNEQFF.

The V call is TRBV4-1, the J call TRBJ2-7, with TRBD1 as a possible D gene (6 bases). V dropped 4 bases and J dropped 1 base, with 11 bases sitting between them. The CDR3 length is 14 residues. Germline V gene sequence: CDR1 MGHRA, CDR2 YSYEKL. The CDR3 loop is CASSLRDTSYEQYF. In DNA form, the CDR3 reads TGCGCCAGCAGCCTCCGGGACACATCCTACGAGCAGTACTTC.

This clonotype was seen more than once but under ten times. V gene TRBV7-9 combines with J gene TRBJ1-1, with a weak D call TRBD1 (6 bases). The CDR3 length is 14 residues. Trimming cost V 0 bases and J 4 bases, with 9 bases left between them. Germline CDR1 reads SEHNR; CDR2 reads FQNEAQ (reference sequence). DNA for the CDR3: TGTGCCAGCAGCTTAGCGGCGGGGGCCACTGAAGCTTTCTTT. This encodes CASSLAAGATEAFF.

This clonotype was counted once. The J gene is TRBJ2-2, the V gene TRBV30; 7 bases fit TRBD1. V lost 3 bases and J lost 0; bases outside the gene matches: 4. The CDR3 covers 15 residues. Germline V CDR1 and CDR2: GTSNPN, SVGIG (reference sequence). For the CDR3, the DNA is TGTGCCTGGAGGAGGCAGGGGGCGAACACCGGGGAGCTGTTTTTT. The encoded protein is CAWRRQGANTGELFF.